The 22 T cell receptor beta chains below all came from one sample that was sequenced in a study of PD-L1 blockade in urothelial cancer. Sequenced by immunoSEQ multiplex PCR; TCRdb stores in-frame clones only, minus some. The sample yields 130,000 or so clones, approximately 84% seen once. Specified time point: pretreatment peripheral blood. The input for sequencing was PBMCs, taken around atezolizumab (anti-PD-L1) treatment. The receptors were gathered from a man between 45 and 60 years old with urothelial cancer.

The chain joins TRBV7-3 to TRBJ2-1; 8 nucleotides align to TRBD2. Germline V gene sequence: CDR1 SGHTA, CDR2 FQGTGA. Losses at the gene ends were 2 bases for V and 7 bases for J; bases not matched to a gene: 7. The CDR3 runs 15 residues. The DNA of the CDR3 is TGTGCCAGCAGCTTAGATAGCGGGACCATGAATGAGCAGTTCTTC. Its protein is CASSLDSGTMNEQFF.

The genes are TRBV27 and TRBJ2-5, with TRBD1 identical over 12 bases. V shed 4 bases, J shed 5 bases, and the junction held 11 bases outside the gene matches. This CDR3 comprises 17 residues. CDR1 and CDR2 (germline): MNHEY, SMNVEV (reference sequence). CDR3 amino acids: CASSYGVGTGGQETQYF. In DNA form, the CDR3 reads TGTGCCAGCAGTTACGGGGTAGGGACAGGGGGCCAGGAGACCCAGTACTTC.

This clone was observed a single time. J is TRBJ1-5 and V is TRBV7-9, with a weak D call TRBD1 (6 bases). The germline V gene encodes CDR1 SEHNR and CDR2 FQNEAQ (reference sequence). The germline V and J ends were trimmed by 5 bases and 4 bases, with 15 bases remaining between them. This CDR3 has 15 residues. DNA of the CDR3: TGTGCCAGCAGCCCAACAGGGAATAGGAATCAGCCCCAGCATTTT. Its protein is CASSPTGNRNQPQHF.

This chain's CDR3 is CASSVSLANTEAFF. DNA for the CDR3: TGTGCCAGCTCAGTATCCCTGGCGAACACTGAAGCTTTCTTT. This chain joins TRBV18 and TRBJ1-1; D ambiguous. V was clipped by 5 bases and J by 1 base, with 11 bases between them. CDR1 is KGHSH and CDR2 is LQKENI in the germline V gene. There are 14 residues in the CDR3. Filled out from reference TRBV18 and TRBJ1-1, the complete variable domain reads NAGVMQNPRHLVRRRGQEARLRCSPMKGHSHVYWYRQLPEEGLKFMVYLQKENIIDESGMPKERFSAEFPKEGPSILRIQQVVRGDSAAYFCASSVSLANTEAFFGQGTRLTVV.

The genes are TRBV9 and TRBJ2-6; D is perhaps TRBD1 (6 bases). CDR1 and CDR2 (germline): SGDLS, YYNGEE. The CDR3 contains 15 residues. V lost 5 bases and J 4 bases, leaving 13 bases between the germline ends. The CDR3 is CASSITGSGANVLTF. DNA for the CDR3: TGTGCCAGCAGTATAACAGGGTCCGGGGCCAACGTCCTGACTTTC.

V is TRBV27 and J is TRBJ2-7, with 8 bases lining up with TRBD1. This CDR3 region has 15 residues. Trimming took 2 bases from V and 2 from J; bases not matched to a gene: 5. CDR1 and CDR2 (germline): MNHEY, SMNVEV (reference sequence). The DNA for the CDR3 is TGTGCCAGCAGTTTAGGACAGGGCCTTACCTACGAGCAGTACTTC. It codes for CASSLGQGLTYEQYF.

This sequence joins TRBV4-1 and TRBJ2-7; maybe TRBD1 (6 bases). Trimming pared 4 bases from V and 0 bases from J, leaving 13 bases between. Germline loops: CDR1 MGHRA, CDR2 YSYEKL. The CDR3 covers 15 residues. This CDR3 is CASSPDRDVSYEQYF. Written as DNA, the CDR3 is TGCGCCAGCAGCCCGGACAGAGACGTCTCCTACGAGCAGTACTTC.

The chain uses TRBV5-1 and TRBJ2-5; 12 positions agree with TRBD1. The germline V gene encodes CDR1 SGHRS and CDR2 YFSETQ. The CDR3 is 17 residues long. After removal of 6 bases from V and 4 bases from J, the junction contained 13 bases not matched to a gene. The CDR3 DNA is TGCGCCAGCAATCGCAGACGACCGGGACAGGGGGCAGAGACCCAGTACTTC. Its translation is CASNRRRPGQGAETQYF.

The CDR3 bases are TGTGCCACCGATCAGGGCCGTGGGGCCAACGTCCTGACTTTC. It codes for CATDQGRGANVLTF. The chain uses TRBV6-1 and TRBJ2-6; the D gene is possibly TRBD1 (5 bases). Germline loops: CDR1 MNHNS, CDR2 SASEGT. V lost 10 bases and J lost 3, with 13 bases in between. This CDR3 contains 14 residues.

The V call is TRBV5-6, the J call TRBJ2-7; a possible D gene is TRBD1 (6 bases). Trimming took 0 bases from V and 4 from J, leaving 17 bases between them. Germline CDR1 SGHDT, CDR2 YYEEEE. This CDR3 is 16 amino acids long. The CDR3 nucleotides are TGTGCCAGCAGCTTGGAGGCGCAGGGGCGTCCGTACGAGCAGTACTTC. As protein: CASSLEAQGRPYEQYF.

The CDR3: CASSTAEGRSNTEAFF. DNA for the CDR3: TGTGCCAGCAGCACCGCGGAGGGCAGGAGTAACACTGAAGCTTTCTTT. The chain uses TRBV28 and TRBJ1-1; D is uncertain. The CDR3 is 16 residues long. Germline CDR1 and CDR2: MDHEN and SYDVKM. Trimming removed 6 bases from V and 2 bases from J, with 19 bases in between.

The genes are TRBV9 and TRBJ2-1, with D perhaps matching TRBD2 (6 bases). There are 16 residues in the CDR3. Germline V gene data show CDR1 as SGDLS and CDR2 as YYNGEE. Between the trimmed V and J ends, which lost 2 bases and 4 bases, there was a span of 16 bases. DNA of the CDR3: TGTGCCAGCAGCGTGGGGGGTACCCTAATTTACAATGAGCAGTTCTTC. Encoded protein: CASSVGGTLIYNEQFF.

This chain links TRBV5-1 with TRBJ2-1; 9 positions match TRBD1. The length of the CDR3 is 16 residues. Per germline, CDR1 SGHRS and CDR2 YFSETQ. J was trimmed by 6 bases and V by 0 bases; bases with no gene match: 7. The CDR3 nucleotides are TGCGCCAGCAGCTTGGCCCTGGGACAGGGAATCAATGAGCAGTTCTTC. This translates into CASSLALGQGINEQFF. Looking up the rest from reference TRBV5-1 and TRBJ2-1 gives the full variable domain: KAGVTQTPRYLIKTRGQQVTLSCSPISGHRSVSWYQQTPGQGLQFLFEYFSETQRNKGNFPGRFSGRQFSNSRSEMNVSTLELGDSALYLCASSLALGQGINEQFFGPGTRLTVL.

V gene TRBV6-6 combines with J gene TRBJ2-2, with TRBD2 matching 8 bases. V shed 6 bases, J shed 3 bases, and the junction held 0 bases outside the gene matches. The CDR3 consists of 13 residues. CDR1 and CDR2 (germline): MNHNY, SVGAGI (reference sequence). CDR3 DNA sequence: TGTGCCAGCAGACTAGCGGACACCGGGGAGCTGTTTTTT. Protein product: CASRLADTGELFF.

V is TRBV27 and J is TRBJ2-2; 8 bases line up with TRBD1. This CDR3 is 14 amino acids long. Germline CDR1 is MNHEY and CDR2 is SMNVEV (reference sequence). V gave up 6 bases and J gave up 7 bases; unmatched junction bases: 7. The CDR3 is CASRARGTGGELFF. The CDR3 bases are TGTGCCAGCAGAGCCCGGGGGACAGGCGGGGAGCTGTTTTTT.

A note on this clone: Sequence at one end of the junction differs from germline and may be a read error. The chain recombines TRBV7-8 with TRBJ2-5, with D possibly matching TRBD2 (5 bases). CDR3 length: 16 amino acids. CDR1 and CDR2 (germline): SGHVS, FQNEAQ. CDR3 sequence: CASSLGGQPGLETQYF. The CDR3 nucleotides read TGTGCCAGCAGTTTAGGCGGCCAGCCGGGGTTGGAGACCCAGTACTTC.

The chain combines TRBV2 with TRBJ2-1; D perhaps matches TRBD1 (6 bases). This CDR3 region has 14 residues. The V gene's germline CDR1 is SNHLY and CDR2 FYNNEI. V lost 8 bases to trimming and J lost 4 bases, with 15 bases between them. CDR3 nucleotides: TGTGCCAGCCACAGGGCGGCAACATACAATGAGCAGTTCTTC. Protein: CASHRAATYNEQFF.

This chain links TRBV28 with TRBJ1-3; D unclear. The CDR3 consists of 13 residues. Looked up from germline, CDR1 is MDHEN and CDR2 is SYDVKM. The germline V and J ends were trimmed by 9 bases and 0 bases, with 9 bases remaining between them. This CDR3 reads CASEGSSGNTIYF. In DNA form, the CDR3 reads TGTGCCAGTGAGGGATCCTCTGGAAACACCATATATTTT.

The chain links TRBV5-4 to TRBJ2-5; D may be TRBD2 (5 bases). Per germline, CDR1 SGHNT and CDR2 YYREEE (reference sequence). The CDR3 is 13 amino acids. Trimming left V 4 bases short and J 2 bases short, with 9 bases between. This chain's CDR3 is CASSRPGQETQYF. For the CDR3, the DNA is TGTGCCAGCAGCCGACCGGGACAAGAGACCCAGTACTTC.

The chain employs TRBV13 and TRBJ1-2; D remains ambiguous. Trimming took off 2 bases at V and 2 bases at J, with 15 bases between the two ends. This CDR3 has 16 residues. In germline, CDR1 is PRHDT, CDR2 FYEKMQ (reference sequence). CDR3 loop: CASSLRLLRENYGYTF. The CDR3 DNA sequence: TGTGCCAGCAGCTTAAGACTCTTAAGGGAGAACTATGGCTACACCTTC.

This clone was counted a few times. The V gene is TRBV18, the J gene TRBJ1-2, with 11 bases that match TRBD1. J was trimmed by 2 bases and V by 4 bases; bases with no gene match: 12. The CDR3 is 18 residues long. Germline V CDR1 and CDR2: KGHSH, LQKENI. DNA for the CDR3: TGTGCCAGCTCACTATGGACAGGGGGCGAATCTTCGAACTATGGCTACACCTTC. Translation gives CASSLWTGGESSNYGYTF.

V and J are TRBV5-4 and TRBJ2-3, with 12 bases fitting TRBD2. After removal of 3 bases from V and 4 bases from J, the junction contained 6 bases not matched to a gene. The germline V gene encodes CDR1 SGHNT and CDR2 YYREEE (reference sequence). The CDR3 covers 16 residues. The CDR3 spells CASSSSLAGGSDTQYF. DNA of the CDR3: TGTGCCAGCAGCTCCTCACTAGCGGGAGGATCAGATACGCAGTATTTT.